The 5 T cell receptor beta chains in this list originate from one sample, sequenced in a study of blood T cell repertoires in COVID-19. Repertoires were generated with immunoSEQ multiplex PCR, while TCRdb's copy carries only in-frame clones and drops some. Of 300,000 to 350,000 clones listed, 85% to 95% were seen once; the top ten hold approximately 4.1%. Sequencing used PBMCs or T cells enriched from blood (not recorded which). The receptors shown here come from a woman in her thirties who had been exposed to COVID-19.

V gene TRBV6-5 combines with J gene TRBJ2-7, with TRBD1 matching over 10 bases. There are 16 residues in the CDR3. The V and J ends lost 4 bases and 4 bases, in that order; junction bases with no gene match: 10. Germline CDR1 is MNHEY and CDR2 is SVGAGI. CDR3 bases: TGTGCCAGCAGTTCGGCGCGACAGGGGGCAGTTTACGAGCAGTACTTC. Residues: CASSSARQGAVYEQYF.

This rearrangement joins TRBV7-9 to TRBJ2-7; 9 nucleotides agree with TRBD1. The CDR3 extends over 14 amino acids. The V gene's germline CDR1 is SEHNR and CDR2 FQNEAQ (reference sequence). After removal of 5 bases from V and 1 base from J, the junction contained 3 bases not matched to a gene. CDR3 DNA sequence: TGTGCCAGCAGCCTAGGGACAGGGTCCTACGAGCAGTACTTC. Amino acid sequence: CASSLGTGSYEQYF.

The chain links TRBV6-8 to TRBJ2-1; 12 bases map to TRBD2. Trimming at V came to 3 bases and at J to 3 bases, leaving 3 bases not matched to a gene. The CDR3 has 16 residues. The germline V gene has CDR1 MNHGY and CDR2 SAAAGT. CDR3 sequence reads: CASSYTGLAGYNEQFF. In DNA, the CDR3 is TGTGCCAGCAGTTATACGGGACTAGCGGGCTACAATGAGCAGTTCTTC.

V usage is TRBV3-1 (or the pseudogene TRBV3-2) and J usage is TRBJ2-4, with D tentatively TRBD1 (6 bases). Between the trimmed V and J ends, which lost 4 bases and 3 bases, there was a span of 13 bases. The CDR3 contains 15 residues. CDR1 is LGHDT, CDR2 YNNKEL, per germline (reference sequence). CDR3 loop: CASSLVTGVKNIQYF. The CDR3 nucleotides read TGTGCCAGCAGCCTAGTGACAGGAGTCAAAAACATTCAGTACTTC.

In DNA, the CDR3 is TGTGCCAGCAGCATAAGACAGGGGGCGGGCTATGGCTACACCTTC. Encoded protein: CASSIRQGAGYGYTF. The gene calls are TRBV7-2 and TRBJ1-2, with 10 positions matching TRBD1. V was pared by 5 bases and J by 4 bases, with 7 bases of the junction left unmatched. The CDR3 is 15 residues long. The germline gives CDR1 SGHTA, CDR2 FQGNSA.